This T cell receptor beta chain was recorded in a study of blood T cell repertoires in COVID-19. About the research overall: Researchers got acute and convalescent COVID-19 samples from the United States, Italy and Spain. PBMCs, B-cell-depleted T cells, or T cells were the source of the cDNA or gDNA that made up the material.

TCRdb's table, derived via immunoSEQ multiplex PCR, lists solely in-frame clones and lacks some. Of 95,000 to 150,000 clones detected, 87% appear once; the ten largest clones hold just under 30%. Source material: peripheral blood. This sequence originates from a woman aged 70-85 years with acute or convalescent COVID-19.

CDR3 residues: CASSEGISGGDTQYF. DNA for the CDR3: TGTGCCAGCAGCGAGGGGATTAGCGGGGGAGATACGCAGTATTTT. The chain combines TRBV9 with TRBJ2-3, with 9 bases that match TRBD2. With 3 bases clipped from V and 5 bases from J, the junction kept 7 bases outside the gene matches. The CDR3 sequence is 15 residues long. Germline assignment: CDR1 SGDLS and CDR2 YYNGEE.